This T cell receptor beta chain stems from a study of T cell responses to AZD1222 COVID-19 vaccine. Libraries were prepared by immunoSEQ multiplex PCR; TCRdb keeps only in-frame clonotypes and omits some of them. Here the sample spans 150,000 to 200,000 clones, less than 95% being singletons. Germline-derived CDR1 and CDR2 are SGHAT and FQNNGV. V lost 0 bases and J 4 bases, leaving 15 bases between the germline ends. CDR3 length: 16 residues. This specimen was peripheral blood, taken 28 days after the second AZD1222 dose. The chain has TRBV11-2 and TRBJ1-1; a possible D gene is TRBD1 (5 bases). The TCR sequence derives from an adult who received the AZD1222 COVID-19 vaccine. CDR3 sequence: CASSLDLQGVGTEAFF. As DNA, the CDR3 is TGTGCCAGCAGCTTAGATCTCCAAGGGGTGGGCACTGAAGCTTTCTTT. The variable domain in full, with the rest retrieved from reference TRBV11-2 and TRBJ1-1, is EAGVAQSPRYKIIEKRQSVAFWCNPISGHATLYWYQQILGQGPKLLIQFQNNGVVDDSQLPKDRFSAERLKGVDSTLKIQPAKLEDSAVYLCASSLDLQGVGTEAFFGQGTRLTVV.